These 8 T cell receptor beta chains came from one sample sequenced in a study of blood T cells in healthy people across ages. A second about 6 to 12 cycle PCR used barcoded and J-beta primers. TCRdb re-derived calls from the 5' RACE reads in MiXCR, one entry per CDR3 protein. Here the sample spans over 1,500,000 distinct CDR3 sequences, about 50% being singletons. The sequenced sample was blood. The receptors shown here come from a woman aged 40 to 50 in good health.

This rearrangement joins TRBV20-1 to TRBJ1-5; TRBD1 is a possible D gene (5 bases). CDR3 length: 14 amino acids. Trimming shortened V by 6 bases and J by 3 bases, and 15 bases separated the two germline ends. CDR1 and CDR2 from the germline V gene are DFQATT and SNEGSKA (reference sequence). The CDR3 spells CSARQRSFNQPQHF. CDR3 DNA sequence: TGCAGTGCCCGACAGAGGAGCTTCAATCAGCCCCAGCATTTT.

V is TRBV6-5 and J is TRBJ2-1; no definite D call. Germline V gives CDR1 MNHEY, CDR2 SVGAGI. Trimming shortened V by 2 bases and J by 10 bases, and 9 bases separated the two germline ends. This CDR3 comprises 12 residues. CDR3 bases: TGTGCCAGCAGTTACAACGCTGAGGAGCAGTTCTTC. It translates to CASSYNAEEQFF.

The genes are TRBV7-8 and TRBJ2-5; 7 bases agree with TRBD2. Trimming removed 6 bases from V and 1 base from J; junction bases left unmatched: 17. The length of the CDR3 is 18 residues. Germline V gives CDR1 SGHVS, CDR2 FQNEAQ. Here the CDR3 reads CASSHRGWSGVRQETQYF. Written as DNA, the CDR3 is TGTGCCAGCAGTCACCGGGGCTGGAGCGGGGTACGCCAAGAGACCCAGTACTTC. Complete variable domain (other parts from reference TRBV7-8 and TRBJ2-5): GAGVSQSPRYKVAKRGQDVALRCDPISGHVSLFWYQQALGQGPEFLTYFQNEAQLDKSGLPSDRFFAERPEGSVSTLKIQRTQQEDSAVYLCASSHRGWSGVRQETQYFGPGTRLLVL.

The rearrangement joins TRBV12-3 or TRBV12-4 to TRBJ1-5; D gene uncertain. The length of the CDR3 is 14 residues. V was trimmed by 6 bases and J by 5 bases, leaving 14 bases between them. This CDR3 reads CASRSTQNDQPQHF. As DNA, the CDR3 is TGTGCCAGCAGGTCTACACAGAATGATCAGCCCCAGCATTTT.

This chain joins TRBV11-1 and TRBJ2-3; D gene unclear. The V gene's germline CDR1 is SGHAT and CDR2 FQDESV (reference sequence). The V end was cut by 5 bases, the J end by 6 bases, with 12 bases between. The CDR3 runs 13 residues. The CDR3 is CASSDFKRDTQYF. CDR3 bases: TGTGCCAGCAGCGACTTCAAACGGGATACGCAGTATTTT. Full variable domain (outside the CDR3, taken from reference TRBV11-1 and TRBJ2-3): EAEVAQSPRYKITEKSQAVAFWCDPISGHATLYWYRQILGQGPELLVQFQDESVVDDSQLPKDRFSAERLKGVDSTLKIQPAELGDSAMYLCASSDFKRDTQYFGPGTRLTVL.

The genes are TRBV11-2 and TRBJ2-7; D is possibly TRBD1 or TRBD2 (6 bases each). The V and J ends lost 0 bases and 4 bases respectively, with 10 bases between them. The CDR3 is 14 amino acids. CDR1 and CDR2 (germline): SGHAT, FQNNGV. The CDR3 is CASSLDGGLYEQYF. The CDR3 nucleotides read TGTGCCAGCAGCTTAGATGGGGGGCTATACGAGCAGTACTTC.

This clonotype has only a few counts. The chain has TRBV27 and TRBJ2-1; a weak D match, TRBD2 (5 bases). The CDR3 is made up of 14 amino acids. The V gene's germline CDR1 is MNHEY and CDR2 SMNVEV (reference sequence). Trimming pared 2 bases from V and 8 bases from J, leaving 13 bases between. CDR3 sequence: CASSLEDGGYEQFF. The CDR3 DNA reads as TGTGCCAGCAGTTTAGAGGACGGAGGCTATGAGCAGTTCTTC.

CDR3 sequence (DNA): TGTGCCAGCAGTTTCCGGACAACGACCTACGAGCAGTACTTC. Translation gives CASSFRTTTYEQYF. The chain combines TRBV27 with TRBJ2-7, with TRBD1 as a possible D gene (5 bases). The CDR3 runs 14 residues. Looked up from germline, CDR1 is MNHEY and CDR2 is SMNVEV (reference sequence). Trimming removed 3 bases at V and 2 bases at J, with 11 bases between.